The clone carrying this TCR beta chain was detected only a few times. Its cognate antigen is unknown. Using CD45RO/CCR7/CD25/CD127/CD95/CD27, CD4+ naive, central memory, regulatory and stem cell-like memory cells were sorted. This CDR3 has 16 amino acids. The germline gives CDR1 SNHLY, CDR2 FYNNEI. With V trimmed by 4 bases and J by 5 bases, 11 bases remained unmatched. The isolated RNA, all of it, was reverse transcribed, so expressed TCRB transcripts were what got sequenced. Repertoires were generated with immunoSEQ multiplex PCR, while TCRdb's copy carries only in-frame clones and drops some. The sample shows about 260,000 clones, about 20% of them seen only once. The record originates from a study of beta chain features in type 1 diabetes. Overall study findings and caveats: A moderate, significant TCRB CDR3 shortening appeared in type 1 diabetes across four CD4+ subsets.

V is TRBV2 and J is TRBJ2-5, with 9 nucleotides matching TRBD1. The TCR originated in a woman between 35 and 50 years old with type 1 diabetes. The sample was naive CD4+ T cells from blood. Written as DNA, the CDR3 is TGTGCCAGCAGTGGCCGAGTACAGGGGGCGTCGGAGACCCAGTACTTC. This codes for CASSGRVQGASETQYF.